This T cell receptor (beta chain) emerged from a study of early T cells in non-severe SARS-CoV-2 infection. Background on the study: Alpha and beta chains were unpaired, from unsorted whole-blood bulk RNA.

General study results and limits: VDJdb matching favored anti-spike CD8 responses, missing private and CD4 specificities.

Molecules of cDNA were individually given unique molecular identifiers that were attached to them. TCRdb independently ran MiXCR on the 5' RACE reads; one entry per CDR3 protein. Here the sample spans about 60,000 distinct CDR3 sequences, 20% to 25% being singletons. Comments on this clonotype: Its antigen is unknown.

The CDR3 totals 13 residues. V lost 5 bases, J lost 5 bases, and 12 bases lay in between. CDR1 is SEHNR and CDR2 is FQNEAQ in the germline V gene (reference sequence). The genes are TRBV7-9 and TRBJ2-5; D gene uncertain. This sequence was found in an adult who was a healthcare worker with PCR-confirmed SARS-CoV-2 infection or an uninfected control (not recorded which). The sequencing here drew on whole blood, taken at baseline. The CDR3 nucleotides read TGTGCCAGCAGCCACGGAGCCGTGGAGACCCAGTACTTC. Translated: CASSHGAVETQYF.